The 14 T cell receptor beta chains below come from one sample, sequenced in a study of T cells in Graves' hyperthyroidism and ophthalmopathy. The CDR3 regions of TCR beta were amplified from RNA transcripts. The HTBI set primed first-round TCR CDR3 RT-PCR. MiXCR was run by TCRdb on the multiplex PCR reads, yielding one entry per CDR3 protein. Of 300,000 or so distinct CDR3 sequences listed, 15% to 20% are singletons. What was sequenced was blood. The receptors stem from a woman aged 45-65 years with Graves' hyperthyroidism.

This clonotype was detected only a few times. The chain links TRBV5-5 to TRBJ2-5; 7 positions match TRBD1. The CDR3 is 15 amino acids. Trimming took 3 bases from V and 4 from J; bases not matched to a gene: 9. The V gene's germline CDR1 is SGHKS and CDR2 YYEKEE (reference sequence). The CDR3 sequence is CASSSIQGYLETQYF. For the CDR3, the DNA is TGTGCCAGCAGCTCGATACAGGGGTATCTAGAGACCCAGTACTTC.

This clonotype was found many times. The chain employs TRBV7-3 and TRBJ2-3; D not certain. Germline V gene sequence: CDR1 SGHTA, CDR2 FQGTGA. The CDR3 extends over 15 amino acids. Between the trimmed V and J ends, which lost 0 bases and 5 bases, there was a span of 12 bases. In nucleotides, the CDR3 is TGTGCCAGCAGCTTAACCGGAATGTGGGGAGATACGCAGTATTTT. Its protein product is CASSLTGMWGDTQYF.

This sequence joins TRBV6-1 and TRBJ2-2; TRBD2 matches 11 bases. The J segment lost 4 bases and the V segment lost 6 bases, leaving 7 bases of the junction unmatched. Germline lookup yields CDR1 MNHNS and CDR2 SASEGT. This CDR3 is 16 amino acids long. CDR3 residues: CASSRGLAGGTGELFF. CDR3 coding DNA: TGTGCCAGCAGCCGCGGGCTAGCGGGGGGCACCGGGGAGCTGTTTTTT.

This clonotype has just a few counts. This sequence joins TRBV20-1 and TRBJ2-1, with 8 positions matching TRBD2. This CDR3 comprises 16 residues. With V trimmed by 0 bases and J by 0 bases, 4 bases remained unmatched. Germline loops: CDR1 DFQATT, CDR2 SNEGSKA (reference sequence). DNA of the CDR3: TGCAGTGCTAGAGATCTGCTAGCGGGCTCCTACAATGAGCAGTTCTTC. Translation: CSARDLLAGSYNEQFF.

This clonotype was seen a few times. The chain combines TRBV5-1 with TRBJ2-2, with D possibly matching TRBD1 (6 bases). Per the germline V gene, CDR1 is SGHRS and CDR2 is YFSETQ. The CDR3 contains 16 residues. Trimming took 3 bases from V and 0 from J, leaving 12 bases between them. CDR3 sequence reads: CASSYGTSTNTGELFF. The CDR3 DNA reads as TGCGCCAGCAGCTACGGGACATCGACGAACACCGGGGAGCTGTTTTTT. The full variable domain, with the rest looked up from reference TRBV5-1 and TRBJ2-2, is KAGVTQTPRYLIKTRGQQVTLSCSPISGHRSVSWYQQTPGQGLQFLFEYFSETQRNKGNFPGRFSGRQFSNSRSEMNVSTLELGDSALYLCASSYGTSTNTGELFFGEGSRLTVL.

There are many counts of this clonotype. The chain's CDR3 is CASDPQGFYSGEETQYF. For the CDR3, the DNA is TGTGCTAGTGACCCACAGGGGTTCTATAGTGGAGAAGAGACCCAGTACTTC. The V gene is TRBV12-5, the J gene TRBJ2-5; the match to TRBD1 covers 7 bases. CDR3 length: 17 amino acids. CDR1 and CDR2 (germline): LGHNT, FRNRAP. V dropped 7 bases and J dropped 3; count of bases not matched to a gene: 17.

This sequence joins TRBV6-2 or TRBV6-3 and TRBJ1-1; D possibly corresponds to TRBD1 (6 bases). The CDR3 spans 16 residues. CDR1 MNHEY and CDR2 SVGEGT come from the germline V gene. The ends were cut back, 2 bases at V and 8 bases at J, with 21 bases in the middle. DNA of the CDR3: TGTGCCAGCAGTTACCCCCCCACAGGGACCGACCTAGAAGCTTTCTTT. Its translation is CASSYPPTGTDLEAFF.

This clonotype was counted ten times or more. J is TRBJ1-1 and V is TRBV2, with TRBD1 matching over 10 bases. The CDR3 is 14 residues long. The germline CDR1 and CDR2 sequences are SNHLY and FYNNEI. The ends lost 5 bases at V and 5 bases at J; junction bases unmatched: 5. CDR3 sequence reads: CASSSGTGVTEAFF. Here the CDR3 DNA reads TGTGCCAGCAGTAGCGGGACAGGGGTAACTGAAGCTTTCTTT. The full variable domain, with the rest looked up from reference TRBV2 and TRBJ1-1, is EPEVTQTPSHQVTQMGQEVILRCVPISNHLYFYWYRQILGQKVEFLVSFYNNEISEKSEIFDDQFSVERPDGSNFTLKIRSTKLEDSAMYFCASSSGTGVTEAFFGQGTRLTVV.

This clonotype was detected many times. The J gene is TRBJ1-1, the V gene TRBV5-1; 9 bases fit TRBD1. CDR3 size: 15 residues. The V gene end was trimmed by 4 bases and the J gene end by 7 bases; junction bases not matched to a gene: 11. Germline V gene sequence: CDR1 SGHRS, CDR2 YFSETQ. CDR3 sequence: CASSPATGGDIEAFF. CDR3 coding DNA: TGCGCCAGCAGCCCCGCGACAGGGGGAGATATTGAAGCTTTCTTT.

The gene calls are TRBV18 and TRBJ1-2, with D possibly TRBD1 on 6 matching bases. CDR3 length: 12 residues. V shed 5 bases and J shed 5 bases, with 9 bases lying between them. The germline gives CDR1 KGHSH, CDR2 LQKENI. CDR3 region: CASSAQGYGYTF. CDR3 coding DNA: TGTGCCAGCTCAGCACAGGGTTATGGCTACACCTTC.

The chain joins TRBV20-1 to TRBJ2-7, with D possibly called TRBD1 or TRBD2 (7 bases each). Trimming pared 3 bases from V and 5 bases from J, leaving 14 bases between. This CDR3 is built from 13 residues. Germline-derived CDR1 and CDR2 are DFQATT and SNEGSKA (reference sequence). The CDR3 loop is CSASGGRGHEQYV. As DNA, the CDR3 is TGCAGTGCTAGCGGGGGGAGGGGGCACGAGCAGTACGTC.

This clonotype has just a few counts. The chain recombines TRBV7-9 with TRBJ1-2; possibly TRBD1 for D (5 bases). The CDR3 covers 13 residues. Germline V CDR1 and CDR2: SEHNR, FQNEAQ (reference sequence). Trimming removed 3 bases from V and 8 bases from J, with 13 bases in between. CDR3 residues: CASSLQDILGYTF. The CDR3 region has the DNA TGTGCCAGCAGCTTGCAGGACATCCTCGGCTACACCTTC.

This clonotype was recorded many times. The chain links TRBV6-1 to TRBJ2-1; a possible D gene is TRBD2 (5 bases). Germline-derived CDR1 and CDR2 are MNHNS and SASEGT. This CDR3 region has 16 residues. The V gene lost 6 bases and the J gene lost 0 bases, with 15 bases spanning the gap. CDR3 in DNA: TGTGCCAGCAGGGATCCTAGCTGGAGCTCCTACAATGAGCAGTTCTTC. This sequence encodes CASRDPSWSSYNEQFF.

In DNA form, the CDR3 reads TGCGCCAGCAGCTTGGACCCGGGAGGCAATCAGCCCCAGCATTTT. Its protein is CASSLDPGGNQPQHF. The V call is TRBV5-1, the J call TRBJ1-5; D unclear. CDR1 and CDR2 from the germline V gene are SGHRS and YFSETQ. V was trimmed by 0 bases and J by 2 bases, leaving 9 bases between them. The CDR3 sequence is 15 residues long.